The 22 T cell receptor beta chains in this list originate from one sample, sequenced in a study of siplizumab effects on memory and regulatory T cells. Profiling relied on immunoSEQ multiplex PCR, and the TCRdb table lists in-frame clones only, not all of them. The sample shows roughly 100,000 clones, about nine tenths of them seen only once. The specimen sequenced was non-Treg CD4+ T cells sorted from blood. The receptors were gathered from a human donor in good health.

The chain joins TRBV5-1 to TRBJ2-2; maybe TRBD1 (6 bases). Deletions cut 1 base from V and 6 bases from J, with 13 bases between. CDR3 length: 15 amino acids. The germline gives CDR1 SGHRS, CDR2 YFSETQ. CDR3 coding DNA: TGCGCCAGCAGCTTGCTGGACAGAAACGCCGGGGAGCTGTTTTTT. The encoded protein is CASSLLDRNAGELFF.

This sequence joins TRBV9 and TRBJ1-1; no reliable D call. Looked up from germline, CDR1 is SGDLS and CDR2 is YYNGEE. Trimming cost V 2 bases and J 3 bases, with 8 bases left between them. The CDR3 totals 13 residues. In nucleotides, the CDR3 is TGTGCCAGCAGCGTCTTCGCGTACACTGAAGCTTTCTTT. Protein product: CASSVFAYTEAFF.

This chain joins TRBV4-1 and TRBJ1-4, with D hard to call. With 2 bases removed from V and 7 bases from J, the gap between germline ends came to 17 bases. Germline CDR1 reads MGHRA; CDR2 reads YSYEKL. The CDR3 runs 16 residues. This CDR3 reads CASSQPRSPPGEKLFF. CDR3 bases: TGCGCCAGCAGCCAACCCCGGTCCCCTCCAGGTGAAAAACTGTTTTTT.

The chain recombines TRBV5-5 with TRBJ1-1; 7 bases map to TRBD1. This CDR3 is built from 13 residues. Germline trimming cut 4 bases from V and 3 bases from J; bases unmatched to any gene: 3. CDR1 SGHKS and CDR2 YYEKEE come from the germline V gene (reference sequence). CDR3 nucleotide sequence: TGTGCCAGCAGCAAGGGGGCTTACACTGAAGCTTTCTTT. As protein: CASSKGAYTEAFF. Full variable domain (missing parts from reference TRBV5-5 and TRBJ1-1): DAGVTQSPTHLIKTRGQQVTLRCSPISGHKSVSWYQQVLGQGPQFIFQYYEKEERGRGNFPDRFSARQFPNYSSELNVNALLLGDSALYLCASSKGAYTEAFFGQGTRLTVV.

The rearrangement links TRBV6-5 to TRBJ1-1; 11 bases agree with TRBD1. The CDR3 is 14 amino acids. Germline trimming cut 6 bases from V and 5 bases from J; bases unmatched to any gene: 5. CDR1 is MNHEY and CDR2 is SVGAGI in the germline V gene. The CDR3, as DNA: TGTGCCAGCAGAAATGGACAGGGGGCGACTGAAGCTTTCTTT. Residues: CASRNGQGATEAFF.

The chain joins TRBV4-1 to TRBJ2-7; no firm D call. Germline V gene sequence: CDR1 MGHRA, CDR2 YSYEKL. V gave up 1 base and J gave up 3 bases, with 4 bases separating them. This CDR3 is 12 amino acids long. DNA of the CDR3: TGCGCCAGCAGCCAAGTTGACTACGAGCAGTACTTC. Translation: CASSQVDYEQYF.

The rearrangement uses TRBV7-2 and TRBJ1-1; no definite D call. Trimming shortened V by 5 bases and J by 1 base, and 11 bases separated the two germline ends. From germline, CDR1 is SGHTA and CDR2 FQGNSA. The CDR3 is 14 amino acids. Written as DNA, the CDR3 is TGTGCCAGCAGCCCCGGTCGGGGGAACACTGAAGCTTTCTTT. It encodes CASSPGRGNTEAFF.

The chain has TRBV15 and TRBJ2-7, with 8 bases that match TRBD2. The CDR3 covers 15 residues. The ends lost 2 bases at V and 2 bases at J; junction bases unmatched: 5. Germline V gene lookup returns CDR1 LNHNV and CDR2 YYDKDF (reference sequence). The CDR3 reads CATSRRLATTYEQYF. The CDR3 DNA reads TGTGCCACCAGCAGACGACTAGCGACCACCTACGAGCAGTACTTC.

In its sample, this clone was seen once. J is TRBJ2-1 and V is TRBV7-6; 7 bases are a match to TRBD1. CDR3 size: 15 residues. V shed 1 base and J 6 bases; nucleotides not matched to a gene: 6. Germline-derived CDR1 and CDR2 are SGHVS and FNYEAQ. The CDR3 DNA sequence: TGTGCCAGCAGCTTAGTCGGGACAGCTGCCAATGAGCAGTTCTTC. Its translation is CASSLVGTAANEQFF.

This chain links TRBV6-6 with TRBJ1-1; TRBD1 agrees at 7 bases. The CDR3 has 16 amino acids. V lost 5 bases and J lost 5; bases outside the gene matches: 14. CDR1 and CDR2 from the germline V gene are MNHNY and SVGAGI (reference sequence). The DNA for the CDR3 is TGTGCCAGCAGTCCCAAACCGTGGACAGGAAGGACTGAAGCTTTCTTT. Translating gives CASSPKPWTGRTEAFF.

The chain carries TRBV27 and TRBJ1-1; no clear D gene. Trimming took 5 bases from V and 3 from J, leaving 7 bases between them. This CDR3 has 12 amino acids. The germline CDR1 and CDR2 sequences are MNHEY and SMNVEV (reference sequence). CDR3 region: CASSHRDTEAFF. In DNA, the CDR3 is TGTGCCAGCAGTCACCGGGACACTGAAGCTTTCTTT.

The chain recombines TRBV2 with TRBJ2-1; TRBD2 agrees at 9 bases. CDR3 length: 15 amino acids. The germline V gene has CDR1 SNHLY and CDR2 FYNNEI. The J segment lost 6 bases and the V segment lost 1 base, leaving 4 bases of the junction unmatched. Here the CDR3 DNA reads TGTGCCAGCAGTGAAGGGCTAGCGGGGTCCAATGAGCAGTTCTTC. The encoded protein is CASSEGLAGSNEQFF. The variable domain in full, completed from reference TRBV2 and TRBJ2-1, reads EPEVTQTPSHQVTQMGQEVILRCVPISNHLYFYWYRQILGQKVEFLVSFYNNEISEKSEIFDDQFSVERPDGSNFTLKIRSTKLEDSAMYFCASSEGLAGSNEQFFGPGTRLTVL.

This chain joins TRBV29-1 and TRBJ1-2; 8 bases are a match to TRBD1. In germline, CDR1 is SQVTM, CDR2 ANQGSEA. Unmatched junction bases numbered 6, after V lost 4 bases and J lost 2 bases. The CDR3 has 14 amino acids. For the CDR3, the DNA is TGCAGCGTTGGACAGGGGTCAACGAACTATGGCTACACCTTC. It translates to CSVGQGSTNYGYTF.

The J gene is TRBJ2-2, the V gene TRBV29-1, with TRBD1 matching over 11 bases. Germline assignment: CDR1 SQVTM and CDR2 ANQGSEA. The CDR3 sequence is 15 residues long. V dropped 3 bases and J dropped 4; count of bases not matched to a gene: 4. The CDR3, as DNA: TGCAGCGTTGATACAGGGACAGGGGGCACCGGGGAGCTGTTTTTT. Its protein is CSVDTGTGGTGELFF.

The rearrangement uses TRBV5-6 and TRBJ2-1, with D possibly called TRBD1 or TRBD2 (5 bases each). This CDR3 is 15 amino acids long. Germline-derived CDR1 and CDR2 are SGHDT and YYEEEE. With 3 bases removed from V and 1 base from J, the gap between germline ends came to 11 bases. The CDR3: CASSSGTLSYNEQFF. In DNA form, the CDR3 reads TGTGCCAGCAGCTCCGGGACGCTATCCTACAATGAGCAGTTCTTC.

This chain joins TRBV28 and TRBJ1-2; the match to TRBD1 covers 8 bases. The CDR3 is 15 residues long. V gave up 6 bases and J gave up 8 bases; unmatched junction bases: 14. Germline CDR1 MDHEN, CDR2 SYDVKM. The DNA of the CDR3 is TGTGCCAGCAGCCCCGAGAGAACAGGGGGGCGAGGCTACACCTTC. Its protein is CASSPERTGGRGYTF.

The chain uses TRBV11-3 and TRBJ2-7; a weak D match, TRBD2 (6 bases). CDR1 is SGHNT, CDR2 YENEEA, per germline. This CDR3 region has 13 residues. Trimming took 2 bases from V and 6 from J, leaving 11 bases between them. This CDR3 reads CASSLPGVSEQYF. CDR3 DNA sequence: TGTGCCAGCAGCTTACCGGGAGTGAGCGAGCAGTACTTC.

The chain recombines TRBV7-2 with TRBJ2-5; D not certain. The V and J ends lost 1 base and 3 bases respectively, with 6 bases between them. The CDR3 runs to 13 residues. CDR1 SGHTA and CDR2 FQGNSA come from the germline V gene. CDR3 in DNA: TGTGCCAGCAGCTTAGTAGTGGAAGAGACCCAGTACTTC. Its translation: CASSLVVEETQYF.

The chain employs TRBV28 and TRBJ2-1, with D uncertain. The CDR3 loop spans 14 amino acids. The germline V and J ends were trimmed by 6 bases and 0 bases, with 9 bases remaining between them. Germline V gene sequence: CDR1 MDHEN, CDR2 SYDVKM. In DNA, the CDR3 is TGTGCCAGCAGCAGACCGAGCTCCTACAATGAGCAGTTCTTC. It encodes CASSRPSSYNEQFF. The variable domain in full, completed from reference TRBV28 and TRBJ2-1, reads DVKVTQSSRYLVKRTGEKVFLECVQDMDHENMFWYRQDPGLGLRLIYFSYDVKMKEKGDIPEGYSVSREKKERFSLILESASTNQTSMYLCASSRPSSYNEQFFGPGTRLTVL.

The chain couples TRBV18 to TRBJ2-7, with D tentatively TRBD2 (5 bases). This CDR3 has 17 residues. Germline V gives CDR1 KGHSH, CDR2 LQKENI. V gave up 1 base and J gave up 0 bases, with 16 bases separating them. The CDR3 DNA sequence: TGTGCCAGCTCACCACGGGCCACTAGTCTCAACTCCTACGAGCAGTACTTC. The encoded protein is CASSPRATSLNSYEQYF.

This clone was seen only once. The V call is TRBV2, the J call TRBJ2-5; no clear D. The V gene lost 3 bases and the J gene lost 5 bases, with 7 bases spanning the gap. The CDR3 is made up of 12 amino acids. Germline V gene data show CDR1 as SNHLY and CDR2 as FYNNEI. The CDR3 sequence is CASSDSDETQYF. The CDR3 DNA reads as TGTGCCAGCAGTGACAGCGACGAGACCCAGTACTTC.

Only one count was recorded for this clone. The chain links TRBV10-3 to TRBJ2-7; 7 bases are shared with TRBD1. J lost 6 bases, V lost 11 bases, and 10 bases had no gene match. Germline loops: CDR1 ENHRY, CDR2 SYGVKD. This CDR3 has 12 residues. The CDR3 DNA follows: TGTGCCGATACTGGACAGGTCGGCGAGCAGTACTTC. Residues: CADTGQVGEQYF.